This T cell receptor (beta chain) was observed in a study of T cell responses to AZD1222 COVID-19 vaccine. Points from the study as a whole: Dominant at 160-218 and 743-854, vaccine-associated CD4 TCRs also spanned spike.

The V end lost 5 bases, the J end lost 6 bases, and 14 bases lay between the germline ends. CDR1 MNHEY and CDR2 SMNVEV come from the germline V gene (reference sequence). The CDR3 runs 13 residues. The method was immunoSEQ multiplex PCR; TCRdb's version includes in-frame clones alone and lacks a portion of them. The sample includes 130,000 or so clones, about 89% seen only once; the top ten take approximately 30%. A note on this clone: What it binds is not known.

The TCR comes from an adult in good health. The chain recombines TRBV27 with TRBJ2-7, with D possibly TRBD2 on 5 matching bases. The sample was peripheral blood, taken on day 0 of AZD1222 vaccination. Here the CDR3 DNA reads TGTGCCAGCAGTCCGGCCGGGGTGGGCGAGCAGTACTTC. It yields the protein CASSPAGVGEQYF.